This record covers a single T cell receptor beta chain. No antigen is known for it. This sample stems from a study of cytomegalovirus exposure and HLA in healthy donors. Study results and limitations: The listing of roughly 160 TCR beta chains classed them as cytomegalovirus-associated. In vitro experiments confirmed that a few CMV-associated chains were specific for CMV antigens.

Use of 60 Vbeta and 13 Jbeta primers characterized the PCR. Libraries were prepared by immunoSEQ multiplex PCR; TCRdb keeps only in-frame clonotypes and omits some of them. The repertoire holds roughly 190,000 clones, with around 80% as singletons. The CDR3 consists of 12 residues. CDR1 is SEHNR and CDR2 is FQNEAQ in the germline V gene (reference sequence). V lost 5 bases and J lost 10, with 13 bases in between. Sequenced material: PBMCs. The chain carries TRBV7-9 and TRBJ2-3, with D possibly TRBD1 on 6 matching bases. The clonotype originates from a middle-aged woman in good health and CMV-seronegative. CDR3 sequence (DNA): TGTGCCAGCAGCACCGACAGGACTTCGCAGTATTTT. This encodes CASSTDRTSQYF.